Below are 12 T cell receptor beta chains sequenced from a single sample in a study of Ad26.COV2.S vaccination and SARS-CoV-2 variants. This sample's treatment: about 20 received Ad26.COV2.S at low or high dose, single or two shots; five or six received placebo; per-sample allocation not given. Sampling was done on day 63 after the first vaccine or placebo injection. Generated by immunoSEQ multiplex PCR, the TCRdb table keeps only in-frame clones and is missing some. The top ten clones hold around 1.8% of a sample with 440,000 or so clones, roughly 87% of them seen once. Sequences were derived from peripheral blood, sampled in a trial of Ad26.COV2.S vaccine versus placebo. Receptors were obtained from a person aged 18-60 years who received the Ad26.COV2.S COVID-19 vaccine or a placebo.

The gene calls are TRBV18 and TRBJ1-5; D might be TRBD1 (5 bases). The germline gives CDR1 KGHSH, CDR2 LQKENI. The germline V and J ends were trimmed by 2 bases and 0 bases, with 8 bases remaining between them. This CDR3 is built from 15 residues. For the CDR3, the DNA is TGTGCCAGCTCACCAGGGGGGGATAGCAATCAGCCCCAGCATTTT. Translation: CASSPGGDSNQPQHF. The full variable domain, its missing parts supplied by reference TRBV18 and TRBJ1-5, is NAGVMQNPRHLVRRRGQEARLRCSPMKGHSHVYWYRQLPEEGLKFMVYLQKENIIDESGMPKERFSAEFPKEGPSILRIQQVVRGDSAAYFCASSPGGDSNQPQHFGDGTRLSIL.

This chain joins TRBV19 and TRBJ2-1; D gene uncertain. V dropped 3 bases and J dropped 8 bases, with 17 bases sitting between them. CDR3 length: 15 residues. The V gene's germline CDR1 is LNHDA and CDR2 SQIVND (reference sequence). CDR3 DNA sequence: TGTGCCAGTAGTATCCGGCCCAGGCTTGGCGATGAGCAGTTCTTC. It specifies CASSIRPRLGDEQFF.

The gene calls are TRBV29-1 and TRBJ1-1; tentatively, D is TRBD1 (6 bases). Germline CDR1 is SQVTM and CDR2 is ANQGSEA. The CDR3 runs 11 residues. The V end lost 7 bases, the J end lost 3 bases, and 9 bases lay between the germline ends. CDR3 nucleotides: TGCAGCGCAACAGGGTACACTGAAGCTTTCTTT. Translation gives CSATGYTEAFF.

The rearrangement joins TRBV3-1 (or the pseudogene TRBV3-2) to TRBJ2-1; 10 bases are shared with TRBD2. The V gene end was trimmed by 4 bases and the J gene end by 14 bases; junction bases not matched to a gene: 29. Germline V lookup: CDR1 LGHDT, CDR2 YNNKEL (reference sequence). The CDR3 spans 20 residues. CDR3: CASSLKSGRAFQSKKSPKFF. As DNA, the CDR3 is TGTGCCAGCAGCCTGAAAAGCGGGAGGGCCTTTCAATCTAAAAAGTCCCCGAAGTTCTTC.

CDR3: CASSFRTDQWFGTDTQYF. The DNA for the CDR3 is TGTGCCAGCAGCTTCCGGACAGATCAATGGTTTGGCACAGATACGCAGTATTTT. The chain has TRBV5-6 and TRBJ2-3; maybe TRBD1 (6 bases). This CDR3 has 18 amino acids. V was shortened by 2 bases and J by 1 base, with 20 bases between the two germline ends. From germline, CDR1 is SGHDT and CDR2 YYEEEE.

This clone was seen once. The chain combines TRBV2 with TRBJ2-5; 8 bases are shared with TRBD2. CDR1 SNHLY and CDR2 FYNNEI come from the germline V gene. V shed 8 bases and J 2 bases; nucleotides not matched to a gene: 7. The CDR3 is 14 amino acids. The CDR3 loop is CASVGGGTQETQYF. In DNA form, the CDR3 reads TGTGCCAGCGTGGGCGGGGGGACTCAAGAGACCCAGTACTTC. Together with reference TRBV2 and TRBJ2-5, the CDR3 gives the full variable domain: EPEVTQTPSHQVTQMGQEVILRCVPISNHLYFYWYRQILGQKVEFLVSFYNNEISEKSEIFDDQFSVERPDGSNFTLKIRSTKLEDSAMYFCASVGGGTQETQYFGPGTRLLVL.

In this sample, this clone turned up once. As DNA, the CDR3 is TGTGCCAGCAGCTTAGTTACAGGGGGCGATGAAAAACTGTTTTTT. Translating it yields CASSLVTGGDEKLFF. This chain uses TRBV7-9 with TRBJ1-4; 9 nucleotides match TRBD1. There are 15 residues in the CDR3. V lost 1 base to trimming and J lost 6 bases; unmatched junction nucleotides: 3. Germline CDR1 and CDR2: SEHNR and FQNEAQ (reference sequence).

This clone was seen just once. This chain uses TRBV7-9 with TRBJ1-2; D uncertain. Looked up from germline, CDR1 is SEHNR and CDR2 is FQNEAQ (reference sequence). The CDR3 loop spans 15 amino acids. V was trimmed by 3 bases and J by 0 bases, leaving 11 bases between them. The CDR3 coding sequence is TGTGCCAGCAGCTTTTCCGTCGGGGCTAACTATGGCTACACCTTC. As protein: CASSFSVGANYGYTF.

V gene TRBV4-1 combines with J gene TRBJ2-7; 9 bases agree with TRBD1. Germline V gene lookup returns CDR1 MGHRA and CDR2 YSYEKL. This CDR3 has 13 residues. V shed 5 bases, J shed 7 bases, and the junction held 6 bases outside the gene matches. For the CDR3, the DNA is TGCGCCAGCAGCTTGGACAGGGGTGAAGAGCAGTACTTC. This gives the protein CASSLDRGEEQYF.

The V and J genes are TRBV28 and TRBJ1-2; 9 nucleotides agree with TRBD1. Trimming took 10 bases from V and 7 from J; bases not matched to a gene: 13. There are 14 residues in the CDR3. Germline assignment: CDR1 MDHEN and CDR2 SYDVKM. For the CDR3, the DNA is TGTGCCATCGCCATCCCGGGGACAGGGTTTGGCTACACCTTC. It specifies CAIAIPGTGFGYTF.

The V and J genes are TRBV19 and TRBJ1-1; D is unclear. This CDR3 contains 13 residues. Trimming shortened V by 4 bases and J by 0 bases, and 6 bases separated the two germline ends. Per the germline V gene, CDR1 is LNHDA and CDR2 is SQIVND (reference sequence). In nucleotides, the CDR3 is TGTGCCAGTAGTAGCTGGATGAACACTGAAGCTTTCTTT. It codes for CASSSWMNTEAFF.

The chain employs TRBV27 and TRBJ2-7, with 7 bases aligning to TRBD1. There are 19 residues in the CDR3. Germline V gives CDR1 MNHEY, CDR2 SMNVEV (reference sequence). Trimming at V came to 6 bases and at J to 1 base, leaving 21 bases not matched to a gene. CDR3 in amino acids: CASRTAGGKPSTPSYEQYF. CDR3 bases: TGTGCCAGCAGAACCGCAGGGGGTAAGCCGTCCACCCCTTCCTACGAGCAGTACTTC.